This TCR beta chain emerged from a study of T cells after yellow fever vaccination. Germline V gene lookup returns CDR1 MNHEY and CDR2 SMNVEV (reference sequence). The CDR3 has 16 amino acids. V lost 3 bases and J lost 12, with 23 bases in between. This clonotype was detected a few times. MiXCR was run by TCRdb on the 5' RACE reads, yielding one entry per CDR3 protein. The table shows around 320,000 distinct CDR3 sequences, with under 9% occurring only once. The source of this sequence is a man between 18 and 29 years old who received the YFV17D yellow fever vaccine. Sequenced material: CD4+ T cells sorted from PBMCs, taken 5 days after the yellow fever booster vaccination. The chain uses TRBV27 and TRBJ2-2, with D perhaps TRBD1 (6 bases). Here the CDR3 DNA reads TGTGCCAGCAGTTTTCTACAGGGATCTTCACCGGGGAAGCTGTTTTTT. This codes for CASSFLQGSSPGKLFF.